The entry below describes one TCR beta chain. Its antigen remains unknown. This sample is drawn from a study of blood T cells in healthy people across ages. Alongside a J-beta primer mix, a sample-barcoded 5' primer served in a second PCR lasting roughly 7 to 12 cycles. Tagging of each cDNA molecule was performed by a template-switch adaptor with 12 random nucleotides. TCRdb reprocessed the 5' RACE reads with MiXCR, giving one entry per CDR3 protein. The sample records 1.5 million to 2 million distinct CDR3 sequences, less than 50% being singletons. Overall study findings and caveats: Unsorted PBMC input precluded a conclusive naive versus antigen-experienced comparison.

Russia was home to the donors, healthy Caucasian individuals aged roughly 6 to 90. Per sample, a minimum of 6 million PBMCs were isolated. CDR3 length: 15 residues. The germline V gene encodes CDR1 SGHTA and CDR2 FQGNSA. V shed 5 bases and J 2 bases; nucleotides not matched to a gene: 3. The chain couples TRBV7-2 to TRBJ2-7; TRBD2 matches 13 bases. The source is a woman aged 40 to 55 in good health. The sample taken for sequencing was blood. The CDR3 spells CASSRGTSGAYEQYF. The CDR3 DNA follows: TGTGCCAGCAGCCGAGGGACTAGCGGGGCCTACGAGCAGTACTTC.